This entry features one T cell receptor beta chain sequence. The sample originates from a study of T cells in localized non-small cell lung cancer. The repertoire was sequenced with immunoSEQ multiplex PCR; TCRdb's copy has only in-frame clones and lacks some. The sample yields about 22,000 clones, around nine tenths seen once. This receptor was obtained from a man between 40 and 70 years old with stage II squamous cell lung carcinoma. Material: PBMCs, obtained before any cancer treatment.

CDR3 protein: CASSLGPFSEQYF. The CDR3 bases are TGTGCCAGCAGTTTGGGTCCTTTTTCCGAGCAGTACTTC. The chain couples TRBV27 to TRBJ2-7; D gene unclear. This CDR3 is built from 13 residues. Germline V lookup: CDR1 MNHEY, CDR2 SMNVEV (reference sequence). Trimming pared 3 bases from V and 6 bases from J, leaving 12 bases between.